The T cell receptor (beta chain) under discussion was sequenced for a study of tumor and adjacent non-tumor tissue in lung cancer. The CDR3 is 17 residues long. The library came from three nested PCR rounds adapted from ARM-PCR protocols. TCRdb re-analysed the multiplex PCR reads in MiXCR, keeping a single row per CDR3 protein. This table has fewer than 100,000 distinct CDR3 sequences, 55% to 75% appearing once. The template was RNA from unsorted bulk tissue. The chain combines TRBV21-1 with TRBJ2-1; the table calls TRBD2, which could not be checked here. TRBV21-1 has pseudogene status. This TCR derives from a middle-aged woman with non-small cell lung cancer. Source material: lung tumor tissue. The CDR3 loop reads CANSKEEGASDYDEQFF. The CDR3 region has the DNA TGTGCCAACAGCAAAGAGGAGGGGGCTAGCGACTACGATGAGCAGTTCTTC.